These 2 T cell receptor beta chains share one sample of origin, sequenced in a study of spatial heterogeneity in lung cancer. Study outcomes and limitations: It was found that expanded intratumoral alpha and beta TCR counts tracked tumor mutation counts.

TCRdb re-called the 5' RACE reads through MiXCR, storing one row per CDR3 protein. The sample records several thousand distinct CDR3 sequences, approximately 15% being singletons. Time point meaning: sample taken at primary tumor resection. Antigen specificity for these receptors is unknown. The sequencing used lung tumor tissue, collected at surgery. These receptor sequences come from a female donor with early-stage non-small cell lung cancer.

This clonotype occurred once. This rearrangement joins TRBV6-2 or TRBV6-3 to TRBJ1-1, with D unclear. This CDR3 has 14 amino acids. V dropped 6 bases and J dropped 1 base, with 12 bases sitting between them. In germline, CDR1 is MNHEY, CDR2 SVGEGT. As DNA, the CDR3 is TGTGCCAGCAGACCCCACGACAAGAACACTGAAGCTTTCTTT. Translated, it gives CASRPHDKNTEAFF.

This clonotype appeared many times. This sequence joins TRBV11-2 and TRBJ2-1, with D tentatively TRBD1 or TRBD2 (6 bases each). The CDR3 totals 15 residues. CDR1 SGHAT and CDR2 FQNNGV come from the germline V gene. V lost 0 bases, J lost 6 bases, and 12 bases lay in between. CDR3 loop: CASSLDGGPLNEQFF. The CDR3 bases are TGTGCCAGCAGCTTAGATGGGGGGCCCCTCAATGAGCAGTTCTTC.